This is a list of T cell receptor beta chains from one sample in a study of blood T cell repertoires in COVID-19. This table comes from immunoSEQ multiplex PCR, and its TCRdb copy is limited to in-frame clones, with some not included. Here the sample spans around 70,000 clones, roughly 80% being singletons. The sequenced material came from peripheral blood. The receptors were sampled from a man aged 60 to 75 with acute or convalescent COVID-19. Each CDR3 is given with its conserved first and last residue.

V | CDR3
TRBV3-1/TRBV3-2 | CASSQAGASHDTQYF
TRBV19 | CASSRARDSSNNEQFF
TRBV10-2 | CASSEFRGQPQHF
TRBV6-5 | CASSYFRDSNSPLHF
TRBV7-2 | CASAIGGRWGYTF
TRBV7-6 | CASSIPGQPQHF
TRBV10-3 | CAISEGTFNEQFF
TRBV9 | CASSVYGGDLPTETQYF
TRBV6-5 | CASSSNPGGGYTF
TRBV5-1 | CASSSGHWNEAFF